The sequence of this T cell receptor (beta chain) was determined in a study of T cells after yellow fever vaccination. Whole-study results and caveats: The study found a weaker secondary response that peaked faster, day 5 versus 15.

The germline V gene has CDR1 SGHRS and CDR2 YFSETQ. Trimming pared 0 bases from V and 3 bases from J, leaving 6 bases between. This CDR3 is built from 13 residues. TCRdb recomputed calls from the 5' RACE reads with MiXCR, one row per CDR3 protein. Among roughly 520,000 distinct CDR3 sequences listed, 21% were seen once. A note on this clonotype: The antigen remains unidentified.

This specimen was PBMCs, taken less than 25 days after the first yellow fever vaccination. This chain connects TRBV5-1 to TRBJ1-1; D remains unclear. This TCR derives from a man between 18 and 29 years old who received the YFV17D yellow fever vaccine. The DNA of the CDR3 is TGCGCCAGCAGCTTGGTTCAGTACACTGAAGCTTTCTTT. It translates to CASSLVQYTEAFF.